The 15 T cell receptor beta chains below were found in one sample sequenced in a study of prognosis after radiotherapy for stage I lung cancer. Multiplex PCR in two rounds served to amplify TCR beta CDR3 from genomic DNA. Primers (each specific to one TRBV or TRBJ gene) were used in first-round PCR. TCRdb itself ran the multiplex PCR reads through MiXCR, one entry per CDR3 protein. Of fewer than 30,000 distinct CDR3 sequences detected, 30% appear once; the ten largest clones hold about 33%. This material consisted of PBMCs, taken before or after stereotactic body radiation therapy (not recorded which). The receptors stem from a donor of 50 years or more with non-small cell lung cancer.

This clonotype was counted ten times or more. CDR3 coding DNA: TGCAGTGCTAGAGATCGAGGCGGGTTCTTCTACGAGCAGTACTTC. Amino acid sequence: CSARDRGGFFYEQYF. The chain couples TRBV20-1 to TRBJ2-7; TRBD2 is a possible D gene (5 bases). CDR3 length equals 15 residues. Germline assignment: CDR1 DFQATT and CDR2 SNEGSKA (reference sequence). Trimming shortened V by 0 bases and J by 3 bases, and 15 bases separated the two germline ends.

This clonotype came up many times. The chain links TRBV30 to TRBJ1-2, with unresolved D. The V end lost 0 bases, the J end lost 2 bases, and 13 bases lay between the germline ends. Germline CDR1 reads GTSNPN; CDR2 reads SVGIG (reference sequence). This CDR3 is built from 15 residues. This CDR3 is CAWSVHLGSNYGYTF. The DNA of the CDR3 is TGTGCCTGGAGTGTACATTTGGGCAGCAACTATGGCTACACCTTC.

The table lists this clonotype with many counts. This chain joins TRBV5-5 and TRBJ1-6, with D hard to call. Germline V gives CDR1 SGHKS, CDR2 YYEKEE (reference sequence). V dropped 3 bases and J dropped 4 bases, with 11 bases sitting between them. CDR3 length: 15 amino acids. The DNA for the CDR3 is TGTGCCAGCAGCTCTCAGGATCGTTATAATTCACCCCTCCACTTT. Protein: CASSSQDRYNSPLHF. The full variable domain, in which reference TRBV5-5 and TRBJ1-6 provide the parts outside the CDR3, is DAGVTQSPTHLIKTRGQQVTLRCSPISGHKSVSWYQQVLGQGPQFIFQYYEKEERGRGNFPDRFSARQFPNYSSELNVNALLLGDSALYLCASSSQDRYNSPLHFGNGTRLTVT.

The rearrangement uses TRBV14 and TRBJ2-7; the D gene is possibly TRBD1 (6 bases). Trimming shortened V by 5 bases and J by 1 base, and 9 bases separated the two germline ends. CDR3 length equals 13 residues. Germline V gene sequence: CDR1 SGHDN, CDR2 FVKESK. CDR3 DNA: TGTGCCAGCAGCTATCAGGGGTCCTACGAGCAGTACTTC. Its protein product is CASSYQGSYEQYF.

Ten or more counts support this clonotype. This chain uses TRBV5-5 with TRBJ2-1; D unclear. The germline CDR1 and CDR2 sequences are SGHKS and YYEKEE (reference sequence). This CDR3 has 15 residues. The V end was cut by 2 bases, the J end by 0 bases, with 9 bases between. The CDR3 reads CASSFRVSSYNEQFF. The CDR3, as DNA: TGTGCCAGCAGCTTTAGGGTGAGCTCCTACAATGAGCAGTTCTTC.

The table lists this clonotype with many counts. This chain links TRBV19 with TRBJ2-5, with 11 bases fitting TRBD1. The junction had 4 bases not matched to a gene; V was cut back by 6 bases and J by 1 base. This CDR3 has 15 amino acids. Germline assignment: CDR1 LNHDA and CDR2 SQIVND (reference sequence). The CDR3 loop is CASSTGTGGQETQYF. The CDR3 DNA is TGTGCCAGTAGCACCGGGACAGGGGGCCAAGAGACCCAGTACTTC.

This clonotype was picked up many times. The chain links TRBV7-3 to TRBJ1-3; D possibly corresponds to TRBD1 (5 bases). CDR3 length equals 15 residues. Trimming removed 5 bases from V and 4 bases from J, with 15 bases in between. Germline CDR1 is SGHTA and CDR2 is FQGTGA. This CDR3 reads CASSPPGDFGNTIYF. CDR3 sequence (DNA): TGTGCCAGCAGCCCGCCGGGGGATTTCGGAAACACCATATATTTT.

This clonotype was recorded at least ten times. The J gene is TRBJ2-1, the V gene TRBV2; 9 nucleotides align to TRBD1. The CDR3 runs to 15 residues. Trimming removed 3 bases from V and 13 bases from J; junction bases left unmatched: 13. Germline V gene sequence: CDR1 SNHLY, CDR2 FYNNEI. CDR3 protein: CASSEDIPGQGRQFF. The DNA of the CDR3 is TGTGCCAGCAGTGAGGACATACCGGGACAGGGTAGACAGTTCTTC.

The rearrangement joins TRBV7-2 to TRBJ2-7; D possibly corresponds to TRBD2 (7 bases). V was shortened by 1 base and J by 1 base, with 11 bases between the two germline ends. In germline, CDR1 is SGHTA, CDR2 FQGNSA. CDR3 size: 15 residues. CDR3 protein: CASSLVGGLSYEQYF. The CDR3 region has the DNA TGTGCCAGCAGCTTAGTGGGGGGGCTTTCCTACGAGCAGTACTTC.

This clonotype has a count of ten or more. The chain couples TRBV28 to TRBJ2-7, with D possibly TRBD2 on 5 matching bases. The germline V and J ends were trimmed by 5 bases and 6 bases, with 23 bases remaining between them. CDR3 length equals 16 residues. Germline V gene data show CDR1 as MDHEN and CDR2 as SYDVKM. CDR3 sequence: CASSPLGRAPLPEQYF. Here the CDR3 DNA reads TGTGCCAGCAGTCCCCTCGGGCGGGCCCCGCTACCCGAGCAGTACTTC.

In this sample, this clonotype turned up many times. This chain uses TRBV11-2 with TRBJ2-3, with 10 positions matching TRBD2. Trimming cost V 1 base and J 5 bases; bases outside gene matches: 6. Germline V gene data show CDR1 as SGHAT and CDR2 as FQNNGV. CDR3 length equals 16 residues. The CDR3 loop reads CASSLGPSGGQDTQYF. The CDR3 DNA reads TGTGCCAGCAGCTTAGGTCCTAGCGGGGGTCAAGATACGCAGTATTTT.

This chain links TRBV6-2 or TRBV6-3 with TRBJ2-7; 7 positions match TRBD1. Per germline, CDR1 MNHEY and CDR2 SVGEGT. CDR3 size: 14 residues. The junction had 9 bases not matched to a gene; V was cut back by 7 bases and J by 3 bases. The CDR3 nucleotides read TGTGCCAGCATTCGGAACAGGGGAATCTACGAGCAGTACTTC. Its protein is CASIRNRGIYEQYF.

This clonotype showed up just once. A read error is the likely source, as a far larger clone sits one nucleotide away. The chain links TRBV6-9 to TRBJ1-5; D remains unclear. The CDR3 has 16 amino acids. V was cut by 3 bases and J by 0 bases, with 12 bases left in between. Germline V gene lookup returns CDR1 MNHGY and CDR2 SVAAGI. The CDR3 DNA reads as TGTGCCAGCAGTTACTCTGGGTCCCTTAGCAATCAGCCCCAGCATTTT. Its translation: CASSYSGSLSNQPQHF.

Many counts were recorded for this clonotype. The rearrangement joins TRBV5-5 to TRBJ2-7; unclear D gene. V gave up 0 bases and J gave up 8 bases, with 12 bases separating them. Germline CDR1 reads SGHKS; CDR2 reads YYEKEE (reference sequence). This CDR3 is built from 13 residues. The CDR3 region has the DNA TGTGCCAGCAGCTTGGGCGCCGTTGGCAAGCAGTACTTC. It specifies CASSLGAVGKQYF.

This clonotype was detected ten times or more. This chain joins TRBV18 and TRBJ2-7; D is unresolved. With 0 bases removed from V and 5 bases from J, the gap between germline ends came to 5 bases. The CDR3 length is 12 residues. CDR1 is KGHSH, CDR2 LQKENI, per germline. CDR3 nucleotides: TGTGCCAGCTCACCACCAGGGAACGAGCAGTACTTC. Residues: CASSPPGNEQYF.